This T cell receptor (beta chain) was documented in a study of Graves' ophthalmopathy and Graves' hyperthyroidism. For donors with ophthalmopathy, the disease showed moderate-to-severe activity, reached CAS ≥3 and NOSPECS ≥4, and had lasted under 3 months. The CDR3 loop spans 15 amino acids. Germline CDR1 reads MDHEN; CDR2 reads SYDVKM. Trimming removed 4 bases from V and 3 bases from J, with 16 bases in between. The sequenced template was RNA, covering the TCR beta CDR3 region. Scientists carried out first-round RT-PCR using HTBI primers and then a second-round multiplex PCR. From the multiplex PCR reads, TCRdb called clonotypes with MiXCR, one entry per CDR3 protein. The table includes 650,000 to 900,000 distinct CDR3 sequences, around 40% detected once.

The source of this sequence is an adult man with Graves' ophthalmopathy. The genes are TRBV28 and TRBJ2-7; D is perhaps TRBD2 (6 bases). The sample taken for sequencing was peripheral blood. CDR3 in amino acids: CASSSGETSHYEQYF. The DNA of the CDR3 is TGTGCCAGCAGTTCGGGGGAAACATCCCACTACGAGCAGTACTTC.